Detailed here is one TCR beta chain. The data derive from a study of T cell changes during pregnancy in multiple sclerosis. Profiling relied on immunoSEQ multiplex PCR, and the TCRdb table lists in-frame clones only, not all of them. This sample yields about 42,000 clones, of which more than 85% are seen a single time; approximately 2% belongs to the top ten. Germline values: CDR1 SQVTM, CDR2 ANQGSEA. The trim removed 7 bases at V and 4 bases at J, leaving 9 bases unmatched. CDR3 size: 14 residues. The material was CD4+ T cells from peripheral blood mononuclear cells, obtained after pregnancy. This clonotype originated in a female donor in good health, enrolled as a control in a pregnancy study. The gene calls are TRBV29-1 and TRBJ2-3; 9 bases align to TRBD2. The CDR3 reads CSAEGSGRSDTQYF. The CDR3 DNA sequence: TGCAGCGCCGAGGGTAGCGGGAGATCAGATACGCAGTATTTT.